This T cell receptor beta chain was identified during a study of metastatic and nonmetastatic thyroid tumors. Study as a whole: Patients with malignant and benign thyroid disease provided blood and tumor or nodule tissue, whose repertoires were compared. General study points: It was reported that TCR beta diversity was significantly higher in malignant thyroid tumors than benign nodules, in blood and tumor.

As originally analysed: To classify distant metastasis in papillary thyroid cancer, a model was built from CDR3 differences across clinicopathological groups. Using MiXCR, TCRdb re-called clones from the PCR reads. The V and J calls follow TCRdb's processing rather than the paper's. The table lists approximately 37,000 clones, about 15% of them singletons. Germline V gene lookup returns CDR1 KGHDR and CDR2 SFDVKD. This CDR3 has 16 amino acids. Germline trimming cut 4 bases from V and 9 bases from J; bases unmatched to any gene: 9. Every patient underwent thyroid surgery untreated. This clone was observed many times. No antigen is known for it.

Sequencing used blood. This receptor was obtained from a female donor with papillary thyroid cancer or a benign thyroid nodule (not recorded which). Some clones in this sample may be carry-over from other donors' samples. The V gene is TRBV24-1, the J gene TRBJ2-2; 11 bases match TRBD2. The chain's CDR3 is CATSEGTSGSLWELFF. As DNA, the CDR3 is TGTGCCACCAGTGAAGGAACTAGCGGGAGCCTCTGGGAGCTGTTTTTT.